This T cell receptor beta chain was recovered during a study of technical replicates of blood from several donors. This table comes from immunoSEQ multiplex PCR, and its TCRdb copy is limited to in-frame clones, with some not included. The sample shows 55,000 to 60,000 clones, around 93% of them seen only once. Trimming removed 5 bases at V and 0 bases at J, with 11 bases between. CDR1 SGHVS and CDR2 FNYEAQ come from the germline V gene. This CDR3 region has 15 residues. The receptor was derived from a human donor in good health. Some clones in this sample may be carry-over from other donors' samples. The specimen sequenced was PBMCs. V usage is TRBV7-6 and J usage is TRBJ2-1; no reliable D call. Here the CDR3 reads CASSTDPSSYNEQFF. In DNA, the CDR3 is TGTGCCAGCAGCACAGACCCCAGCTCCTACAATGAGCAGTTCTTC.